This passage covers 13 T cell receptor beta chains from one sample sequenced in a study of lymphopenia after photon versus proton radiotherapy. TCRdb's copy holds only in-frame clones and misses some; the assay was immunoSEQ multiplex PCR. The table has tens of thousands of clones, more than 85% seen once. The sequences come from peripheral blood, collected from a patient treated with photon-based radiotherapy. The receptors originated from a man aged 55 to 70 with cholangiocarcinoma.

This sequence joins TRBV19 and TRBJ2-7; 9 bases are a match to TRBD1. V lost 3 bases and J lost 4; bases outside the gene matches: 10. Germline V gene data show CDR1 as LNHDA and CDR2 as SQIVND (reference sequence). CDR3 length equals 16 residues. CDR3 sequence: CASSISLQGASYEQYF. CDR3 nucleotide sequence: TGTGCCAGTAGTATTAGTCTACAGGGGGCTTCGTACGAGCAGTACTTC.

This clone has more than one count but fewer than ten. The V and J genes are TRBV19 and TRBJ1-5; maybe TRBD1 (6 bases). V lost 5 bases and J lost 5, with 16 bases in between. The CDR3 sequence is 15 residues long. The germline V gene has CDR1 LNHDA and CDR2 SQIVND (reference sequence). DNA for the CDR3: TGTGCCAGTAGTCCCCCGACAGGCCGGGATCAGCCCCAGCATTTT. This codes for CASSPPTGRDQPQHF.

This sequence joins TRBV28 and TRBJ1-2, with 7 nucleotides matching TRBD1. V lost 4 bases, J lost 2 bases, and 4 bases stayed unmatched. Germline-derived CDR1 and CDR2 are MDHEN and SYDVKM. The CDR3 totals 14 residues. CDR3: CASSSLQGNYGYTF. The CDR3 DNA reads TGTGCCAGCAGTTCCTTACAGGGGAACTATGGCTACACCTTC.

CDR3: CASSSTGTGGYEQYF. CDR3 sequence (DNA): TGTGCCAGCAGTTCTACCGGGACAGGGGGCTACGAGCAGTACTTC. The chain has TRBV27 and TRBJ2-7, with 11 bases matching TRBD1. The CDR3 runs 15 residues. Per germline, CDR1 MNHEY and CDR2 SMNVEV (reference sequence). After removal of 4 bases from V and 3 bases from J, the junction contained 5 bases not matched to a gene.

This clone is a singleton in its sample. CDR3 protein: CASRSSGTIYEQYF. CDR3 nucleotide sequence: TGTGCCAGCCGATCTAGCGGGACTATCTACGAGCAGTACTTC. The V call is TRBV25-1, the J call TRBJ2-7; 9 bases are shared with TRBD2. CDR3 length: 14 amino acids. With V trimmed by 8 bases and J by 3 bases, 8 bases remained unmatched. Germline assignment: CDR1 MGHDK and CDR2 SYGVNS.

This CDR3 reads CASSVDAGGQVLYNEQFF. The CDR3 DNA reads as TGTGCCAGCAGCGTAGATGCGGGGGGACAGGTGTTGTACAATGAGCAGTTCTTC. The chain carries TRBV9 and TRBJ2-1; TRBD1 or TRBD2 may be the D gene (8 bases each). CDR1 and CDR2 from the germline V gene are SGDLS and YYNGEE. This CDR3 is built from 18 residues. V was shortened by 0 bases and J by 4 bases, with 20 bases between the two germline ends.

CDR3 coding DNA: TGTGCCAGCCCCCCACCGGGACTAGCGGGAACCCTCCCAGATACGCAGTATTTT. Translated, it gives CASPPPGLAGTLPDTQYF. The chain links TRBV28 to TRBJ2-3; 13 bases line up with TRBD2. V shed 8 bases and J 4 bases; nucleotides not matched to a gene: 15. Germline values: CDR1 MDHEN, CDR2 SYDVKM. CDR3 size: 18 residues.

This chain links TRBV14 with TRBJ2-3, with 10 bases that match TRBD1. Germline CDR1 and CDR2: SGHDN and FVKESK. The CDR3 spans 16 residues. J was trimmed by 7 bases and V by 0 bases; bases with no gene match: 7. This CDR3 reads CASSQDLGDRGHTQYF. The CDR3 DNA reads as TGTGCCAGCAGCCAAGATTTAGGGGACAGGGGACATACGCAGTATTTT.

This clone was observed once. The J gene is TRBJ1-2, the V gene TRBV12-5; D not certain. This CDR3 has 13 amino acids. Germline V gene data show CDR1 as LGHNT and CDR2 as FRNRAP. The V gene lost 5 bases and the J gene lost 4 bases, with 11 bases spanning the gap. CDR3 coding DNA: TGTGCTAGTGGTCCCTTAAGTAGCTATGGCTACACCTTC. Encoded protein: CASGPLSSYGYTF.

J is TRBJ1-5 and V is TRBV27; possibly TRBD1 for D (5 bases). The germline V gene has CDR1 MNHEY and CDR2 SMNVEV (reference sequence). Trimming took 3 bases from V and 2 from J, leaving 11 bases between them. The CDR3 runs to 15 residues. The CDR3 loop is CASSFQGIGNQPQHF. DNA of the CDR3: TGTGCCAGCAGTTTTCAGGGAATTGGCAATCAGCCCCAGCATTTT.

The chain uses TRBV28 and TRBJ2-6; D call uncertain. Germline CDR1 MDHEN, CDR2 SYDVKM. This CDR3 spans 15 amino acids. V was trimmed by 2 bases and J by 0 bases, leaving 5 bases between them. The CDR3 nucleotides are TGTGCCAGCAGTTTAATGAGCTCTGGGGCCAACGTCCTGACTTTC. Its translation is CASSLMSSGANVLTF.

The rearrangement links TRBV5-1 to TRBJ2-1; no clear D gene. Germline CDR1 SGHRS, CDR2 YFSETQ. V lost 2 bases, J lost 7 bases, and 13 bases lay in between. The CDR3 has 14 residues. In DNA, the CDR3 is TGCGCCAGCAGCTTTGCTGGTATTGAGAATGAGCAGTTCTTC. This encodes CASSFAGIENEQFF.

The rearrangement links TRBV4-1 to TRBJ2-1, with TRBD2 matching over 8 bases. Germline V gives CDR1 MGHRA, CDR2 YSYEKL. CDR3 length: 16 amino acids. With V trimmed by 1 base and J by 7 bases, 9 bases remained unmatched. The CDR3 loop is CASSQGSTSGLNEQFF. As DNA, the CDR3 is TGCGCCAGCAGCCAAGGGAGTACTAGCGGACTGAATGAGCAGTTCTTC.